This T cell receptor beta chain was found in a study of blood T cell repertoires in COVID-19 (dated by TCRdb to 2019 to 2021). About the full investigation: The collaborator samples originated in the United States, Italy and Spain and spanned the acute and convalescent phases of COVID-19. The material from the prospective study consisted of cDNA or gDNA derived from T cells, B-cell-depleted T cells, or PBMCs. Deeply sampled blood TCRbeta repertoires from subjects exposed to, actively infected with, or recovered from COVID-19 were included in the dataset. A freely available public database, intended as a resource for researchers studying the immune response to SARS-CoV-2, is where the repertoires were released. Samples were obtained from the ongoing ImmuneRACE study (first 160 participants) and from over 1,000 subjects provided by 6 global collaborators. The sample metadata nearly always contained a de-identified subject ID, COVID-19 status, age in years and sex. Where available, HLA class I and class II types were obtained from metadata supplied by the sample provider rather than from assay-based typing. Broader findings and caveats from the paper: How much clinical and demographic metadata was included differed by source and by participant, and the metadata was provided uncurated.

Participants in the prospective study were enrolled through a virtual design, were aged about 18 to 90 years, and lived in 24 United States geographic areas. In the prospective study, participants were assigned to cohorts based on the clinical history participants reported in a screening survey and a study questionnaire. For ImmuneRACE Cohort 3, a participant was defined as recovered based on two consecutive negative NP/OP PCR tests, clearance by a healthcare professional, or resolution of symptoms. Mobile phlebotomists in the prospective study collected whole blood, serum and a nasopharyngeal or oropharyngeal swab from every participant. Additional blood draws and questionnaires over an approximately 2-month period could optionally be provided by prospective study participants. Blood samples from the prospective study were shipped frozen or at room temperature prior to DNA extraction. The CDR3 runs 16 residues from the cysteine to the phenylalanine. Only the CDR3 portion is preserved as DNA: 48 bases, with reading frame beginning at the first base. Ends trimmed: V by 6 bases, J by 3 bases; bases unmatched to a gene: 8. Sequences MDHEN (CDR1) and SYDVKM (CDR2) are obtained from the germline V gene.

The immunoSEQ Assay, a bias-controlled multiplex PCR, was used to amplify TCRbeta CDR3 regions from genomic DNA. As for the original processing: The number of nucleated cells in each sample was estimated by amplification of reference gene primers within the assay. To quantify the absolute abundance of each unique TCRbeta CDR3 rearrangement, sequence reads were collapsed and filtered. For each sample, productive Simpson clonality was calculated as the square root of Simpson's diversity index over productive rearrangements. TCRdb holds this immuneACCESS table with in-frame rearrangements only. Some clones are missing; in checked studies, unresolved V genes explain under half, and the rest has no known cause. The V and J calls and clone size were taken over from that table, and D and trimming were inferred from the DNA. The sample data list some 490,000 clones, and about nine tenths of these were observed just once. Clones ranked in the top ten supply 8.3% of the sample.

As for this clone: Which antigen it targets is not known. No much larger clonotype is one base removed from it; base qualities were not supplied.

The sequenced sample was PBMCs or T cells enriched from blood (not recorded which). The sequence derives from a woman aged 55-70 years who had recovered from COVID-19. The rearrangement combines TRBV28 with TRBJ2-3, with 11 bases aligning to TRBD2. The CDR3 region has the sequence CASRLRGLADTDTQYF. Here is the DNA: TGTGCCAGCAGACTAAGGGGACTAGCGGATACAGATACGCAGTATTTT.